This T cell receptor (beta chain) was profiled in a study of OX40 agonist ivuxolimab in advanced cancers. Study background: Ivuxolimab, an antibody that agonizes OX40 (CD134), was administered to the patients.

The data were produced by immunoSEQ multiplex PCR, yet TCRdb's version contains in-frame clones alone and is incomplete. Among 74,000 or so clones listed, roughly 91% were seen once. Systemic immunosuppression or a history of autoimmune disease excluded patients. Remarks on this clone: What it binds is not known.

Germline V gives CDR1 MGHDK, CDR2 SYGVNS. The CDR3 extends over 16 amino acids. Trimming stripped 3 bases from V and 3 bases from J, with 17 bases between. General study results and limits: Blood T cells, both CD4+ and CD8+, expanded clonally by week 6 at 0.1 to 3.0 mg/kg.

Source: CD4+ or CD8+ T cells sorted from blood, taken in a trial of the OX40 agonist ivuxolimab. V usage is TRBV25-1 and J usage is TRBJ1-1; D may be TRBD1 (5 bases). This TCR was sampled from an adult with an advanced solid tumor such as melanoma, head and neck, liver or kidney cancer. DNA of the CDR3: TGTGCCAGCAGTGACGGTTGGGGGGTGTGGGACACTGAAGCTTTCTTT. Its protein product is CASSDGWGVWDTEAFF.